One and the same sample provided the 23 T cell receptor beta chains below, sequenced in a study of T cell repertoires in cytomegalovirus infection (dated by TCRdb to the late 2010s). TCRdb records Illumina HiSeq 1500 as the sequencer. TCRdb reanalyzed the raw reads on its own, using fastp at Q25 for trimming and MiXCR for clone calling, and kept in-frame beta chains. Merged by CDR3 protein, the rows form single entries marked with the most common genes and DNA. In all, the sample holds approximately 250,000 distinct CDR3 sequences, and 5% to 8.5% of those were seen once. Around 6.5% of the sample goes to the ten largest clones. The sequenced material came from PBMCs. The receptors stem from a human donor in good health (CMV status not recorded). Some clones in this sample may be carry-over from other donors' samples.

This clonotype was found a few times. The V and J genes are TRBV20-1 and TRBJ2-5; possibly TRBD2 for D (7 bases). Germline CDR1 DFQATT, CDR2 SNEGSKA (reference sequence). The CDR3 consists of 16 residues. V dropped 5 bases and J dropped 3 bases, with 22 bases sitting between them. The CDR3 bases are TGCAGTGCTCAACCAAGACGGGGGGCTGAAGAAGAGACCCAGTACTTC. This translates into CSAQPRRGAEEETQYF.

This clonotype was seen ten or more times. The rearrangement uses TRBV7-2 and TRBJ1-2; D is uncertain. The CDR3 sequence is 15 residues long. Per germline, CDR1 SGHTA and CDR2 FQGNSA. Trimming cost V 1 base and J 7 bases, with 16 bases left between them. CDR3: CASSLDGGSMSGYTF. CDR3 DNA sequence: TGTGCCAGCAGCTTAGATGGAGGGTCAATGTCTGGCTACACCTTC.

This clonotype was picked up a small number of times. CDR3 residues: CASLGATYEQYF. CDR3 bases: TGTGCCTCTCTAGGGGCAACCTACGAGCAGTACTTC. The chain carries TRBV12-3 or TRBV12-4 and TRBJ2-7, with D perhaps TRBD1 (5 bases). The CDR3 loop spans 12 amino acids. V lost 11 bases to trimming and J lost 2 bases, with 13 bases between them.

This clonotype was seen many times. The V gene is TRBV27, the J gene TRBJ2-1; TRBD2 is a possible D gene (7 bases). CDR1 and CDR2 (germline): MNHEY, SMNVEV (reference sequence). The length of the CDR3 is 14 residues. Trimming cost V 6 bases and J 10 bases, with 19 bases left between them. The CDR3 coding sequence is TGTGCCAGCAGCGACGGGGGGCCCTGGGGCGAGCAGTTCTTC. The encoded protein is CASSDGGPWGEQFF.

In its sample, this clonotype was seen a few times. The chain carries TRBV28 and TRBJ2-1, with D tentatively TRBD1 (6 bases). This CDR3 region has 14 residues. Germline V gene data show CDR1 as MDHEN and CDR2 as SYDVKM. V lost 8 bases, J lost 5 bases, and 16 bases lay in between. The CDR3 DNA reads as TGTGCCAGCCTTACGTGGCAGGGGAACAATGAGCAGTTCTTC. It codes for CASLTWQGNNEQFF.

This clonotype was recorded a few times. The rearrangement links TRBV28 to TRBJ2-3; 10 bases are shared with TRBD1. Germline V lookup: CDR1 MDHEN, CDR2 SYDVKM. The CDR3 covers 15 residues. V lost 8 bases, J lost 4 bases, and 9 bases stayed unmatched. CDR3 region: CASGDGQGGADTQYF. The CDR3 DNA follows: TGTGCCAGCGGGGACGGACAGGGGGGCGCAGATACGCAGTATTTT.

V and J are TRBV7-9 and TRBJ2-1; D may be TRBD2 (6 bases). V was cut by 1 base and J by 16 bases, with 11 bases left in between. The CDR3 is 11 amino acids. CDR1 and CDR2 (germline): SEHNR, FQNEAQ (reference sequence). The CDR3 loop is CASSLGLGDFF. The CDR3 DNA sequence: TGTGCCAGCAGCTTAGGACTAGGAGACTTCTTC.

This clonotype has at least ten counts. The chain uses TRBV7-6 and TRBJ2-3; a possible D gene is TRBD2 (5 bases). The germline V gene has CDR1 SGHVS and CDR2 FNYEAQ. This CDR3 region has 15 residues. The V end was cut by 5 bases, the J end by 4 bases, with 16 bases between. The CDR3 nucleotides read TGTGCCAGCAGCCAAGGAGGCGAACTCGCAGATACGCAGTATTTT. This gives the protein CASSQGGELADTQYF.

This clonotype was counted ten times or more. The rearrangement links TRBV11-2 to TRBJ2-3, with TRBD2 matching over 8 bases. The CDR3 totals 12 residues. V trimming: 10 bases; J trimming: 5 bases; junction bases outside the gene matches: 5. Germline CDR1 reads SGHAT; CDR2 reads FQNNGV. The chain's CDR3 is CATGGAGDTQYF. In DNA, the CDR3 is TGTGCCACCGGGGGGGCAGGAGATACGCAGTATTTT.

A note on this clonotype: A much larger clone sits a single nucleotide away, making a read error possible. The V gene is TRBV12-3 or TRBV12-4, the J gene TRBJ1-1; TRBD1 is a possible D gene (5 bases). V gave up 6 bases and J gave up 7 bases, with 9 bases separating them. The CDR3 runs 11 residues. This CDR3 reads CASSDSFEAFF. CDR3 in DNA: TGTGCCAGCAGCGACAGCTTTGAAGCTTTCTTT.

This clonotype was counted at least ten times. The CDR3 spells CASSVLARGPEAFF. In nucleotides, the CDR3 is TGTGCCAGCAGTGTTCTCGCGCGGGGCCCTGAAGCTTTCTTT. The chain carries TRBV6-1 and TRBJ1-1; tentative D call: TRBD1 (5 bases). V gave up 4 bases and J gave up 6 bases, with 15 bases separating them. Germline-derived CDR1 and CDR2 are MNHNS and SASEGT. The CDR3 spans 14 residues.

The chain recombines TRBV10-3 with TRBJ1-5; D not resolved. This CDR3 has 15 amino acids. V gave up 3 bases and J gave up 1 base, with 10 bases separating them. CDR1 is ENHRY and CDR2 is SYGVKD in the germline V gene. The CDR3 here is CAISDFKGSNQPQHF. The CDR3 DNA reads as TGTGCCATCAGTGATTTTAAAGGAAGCAATCAGCCCCAGCATTTT.

The V gene is TRBV15, the J gene TRBJ2-4, with a weak D call TRBD1 (5 bases). Trimming stripped 0 bases from V and 0 bases from J, with 6 bases between. The CDR3 runs 15 residues. From germline, CDR1 is LNHNV and CDR2 YYDKDF (reference sequence). Written as DNA, the CDR3 is TGTGCCACCAGCAGAGAGGGGCAAGCCAAAAACATTCAGTACTTC. It encodes CATSREGQAKNIQYF.

The CDR3 sequence is CASNFGKWAGELFF. For the CDR3, the DNA is TGTGCCAGTAATTTTGGGAAATGGGCCGGGGAGCTGTTTTTT. The chain couples TRBV12-3 or TRBV12-4 to TRBJ2-2; unclear D gene. The CDR3 totals 14 residues. The V gene lost 9 bases and the J gene lost 6 bases, with 17 bases spanning the gap.

The chain has TRBV6-1 and TRBJ2-3; possibly TRBD2 for D (5 bases). The CDR3 contains 14 residues. CDR1 and CDR2 from the germline V gene are MNHNS and SASEGT. Trimming shortened V by 1 base and J by 9 bases, and 14 bases separated the two germline ends. CDR3 coding DNA: TGTGCCAGCAGTGAAGGGACTCCACGGGAAACGCAGTATTTT. Residues: CASSEGTPRETQYF.

This clonotype was counted at least ten times. The gene calls are TRBV12-3 or TRBV12-4 and TRBJ1-2, with 7 bases fitting TRBD1. V was clipped by 6 bases and J by 3 bases; unmatched bases: 7. The length of the CDR3 is 14 residues. The CDR3 loop is CASSLTGRYYGYTF. CDR3 nucleotide sequence: TGTGCCAGCAGCCTGACAGGGAGATACTATGGCTACACCTTC.

The sample holds a few counts of this clonotype. The chain uses TRBV9 and TRBJ1-1; weak D call: TRBD1 (6 bases). V shed 4 bases and J shed 0 bases, with 16 bases lying between them. Per the germline V gene, CDR1 is SGDLS and CDR2 is YYNGEE. The length of the CDR3 is 16 residues. The CDR3 loop is CASSSSRGPLNTEAFF. The CDR3 region has the DNA TGTGCCAGCAGCTCGAGCAGGGGACCTTTGAACACTGAAGCTTTCTTT.

This clonotype appeared many times. The chain has TRBV20-1 and TRBJ1-2; TRBD1 is a possible D gene (5 bases). V was cut by 6 bases and J by 5 bases, with 10 bases left in between. Germline V gene data show CDR1 as DFQATT and CDR2 as SNEGSKA (reference sequence). The CDR3 runs to 11 residues. The DNA of the CDR3 is TGCAGTGCGACCCCAGGGTATGGCTACACCTTC. This gives the protein CSATPGYGYTF.

This clonotype was counted between two and nine times. The chain recombines TRBV5-5 with TRBJ2-1; D is perhaps TRBD1 (5 bases). This CDR3 is 15 amino acids long. V shed 4 bases and J shed 4 bases, with 15 bases lying between them. Looked up from germline, CDR1 is SGHKS and CDR2 is YYEKEE (reference sequence). In nucleotides, the CDR3 is TGTGCCAGCAGCATCTTAACCGGACATTACAATGAGCAGTTCTTC. It encodes CASSILTGHYNEQFF.

This rearrangement joins TRBV25-1 to TRBJ2-2; 9 bases are shared with TRBD1. Germline-derived CDR1 and CDR2 are MGHDK and SYGVNS. There are 13 residues in the CDR3. Losses at the gene ends were 6 bases for V and 4 bases for J; bases not matched to a gene: 0. CDR3 coding DNA: TGTGCCAGCAGGACAGGGGGCACCGGGGAGCTGTTTTTT. Protein product: CASRTGGTGELFF.

This clonotype has ten or more counts. DNA of the CDR3: TGTGCCAGCGGAGTAGAATCCGCCGAAGCTTTCTTT. Translating gives CASGVESAEAFF. The chain couples TRBV2 to TRBJ1-1; D gene ambiguous. Between the trimmed V and J ends, which lost 8 bases and 8 bases, there was a span of 15 bases. Germline values: CDR1 SNHLY, CDR2 FYNNEI. CDR3 size: 12 residues.

This clonotype was seen many times. The V gene is TRBV7-9, the J gene TRBJ2-5; tentatively, D is TRBD2 (7 bases). Germline V CDR1 and CDR2: SEHNR, FQNEAQ (reference sequence). V lost 5 bases and J 2 bases, leaving 15 bases between the germline ends. CDR3 length equals 15 residues. The CDR3: CASSRGLADQETQYF. In nucleotides, the CDR3 is TGTGCCAGCAGCCGGGGGCTAGCGGATCAAGAGACCCAGTACTTC.

This clonotype was counted ten times or more. The chain is built from TRBV20-1 and TRBJ1-1; a possible D gene is TRBD1 (5 bases). V was shortened by 3 bases and J by 4 bases, with 12 bases between the two germline ends. The CDR3 consists of 13 residues. The germline V gene has CDR1 DFQATT and CDR2 SNEGSKA (reference sequence). The DNA of the CDR3 is TGCAGTGCTAGTTCGGTCGGGGGCACTGAAGCTTTCTTT. This sequence encodes CSASSVGGTEAFF.